This T cell receptor beta chain was documented in a study of blood T cell repertoires in COVID-19. Study information: The United States, Italy and Spain provided the acute and convalescent COVID-19 samples. T cells, B-cell-depleted T cells, or PBMCs provided the cDNA or gDNA that served as material.

Authors' methods: Estimation of nucleated cell counts was performed using reference gene primer amplification. The protocol was immunoSEQ multiplex PCR, while the TCRdb copy is restricted to in-frame clones and leaves out a portion. For V, J and clone size, that table is used; D and trimming come from the DNA. Among around 150,000 clones listed, approximately 88% were seen once. The sample was peripheral blood. This clonotype was sampled from a woman in her sixties who had recovered from COVID-19.

The CDR3 here is CASSPSGWAGNTEAFF. The CDR3 DNA follows: TGTGCCAGCAGCCCAAGCGGTTGGGCGGGAAACACTGAAGCTTTCTTT. The genes are TRBV9 and TRBJ1-1, with D uncertain. The CDR3 loop spans 16 amino acids. Trimming shortened V by 4 bases and J by 2 bases, and 18 bases separated the two germline ends. The germline gives CDR1 SGDLS, CDR2 YYNGEE.